Included here is one TCR beta chain sequence, with context. The entry originates in a study of blood T cell repertoires in COVID-19. Study background: The origin of the acute and convalescent COVID-19 samples was the United States, Italy and Spain. Nucleic acid was either cDNA or gDNA, and it came from T cells, B-cell-depleted T cells, or PBMCs.

Unmatched junction bases numbered 11, after V lost 5 bases and J lost 8 bases. This CDR3 comprises 16 residues. Germline CDR1 reads MNHEY; CDR2 reads SMNVEV (reference sequence). In the original workflow: Estimates of nucleated cell counts were drawn from the amplification of reference gene primers. Sequenced by immunoSEQ multiplex PCR; TCRdb stores in-frame clones only, minus some. D and trimming come from the DNA, and the V and J calls and clone size come from that table. The repertoire holds more than 100,000 clones, with almost 85% as singletons. The origin of this receptor is a woman in her thirties who had recovered from COVID-19. The source material was peripheral blood. The chain has TRBV27 and TRBJ2-3; 12 bases are a match to TRBD2. The CDR3 is CASSLLAGGPKGTQYF. In DNA form, the CDR3 reads TGTGCCAGCAGTCTCCTAGCGGGGGGGCCTAAAGGTACGCAGTATTTT.